Below are 2 T cell receptor beta chains sequenced from a single sample in a study of blood T cells in healthy people across ages. Primed by a sample-barcoded 5' primer and a J-beta primer mix, a second PCR proceeded for 7 to 11 cycles. Using its own MiXCR run on the 5' RACE reads, TCRdb lists one record per CDR3 protein. This sample yields approximately 810,000 distinct CDR3 sequences, of which more than 25% are seen a single time; roughly 17% belongs to the top ten. Sequencing used blood. The receptor set was obtained from a woman of 80 years or more in good health.

This clonotype occurred many times. The chain links TRBV12-3 or TRBV12-4 to TRBJ2-1; 12 bases map to TRBD2. V gave up 5 bases and J gave up 7 bases; unmatched junction bases: 9. The CDR3 runs to 16 residues. CDR3 in amino acids: CASSRPGLAGRNEQFF. CDR3 nucleotide sequence: TGTGCCAGCAGTAGACCGGGACTAGCGGGTCGTAATGAGCAGTTCTTC.

Points on this clonotype: This may be a read error, as it is one base from a much larger clone. The chain has TRBV15 and TRBJ2-1, with TRBD2 matching over 11 bases. There are 16 residues in the CDR3. The junction had 3 bases not matched to a gene; V was cut back by 1 base and J by 4 bases. The germline gives CDR1 LNHNV, CDR2 YYDKDF (reference sequence). CDR3 in amino acids: CATSRGLAGGYNEQFF. As DNA, the CDR3 is TGTGCCACCAGCAGAGGGCTAGCGGGGGGTTACAATGAGCAGTTCTTC. The full variable domain, in which reference TRBV15 and TRBJ2-1 provide the parts outside the CDR3, is DAMVIQNPRYQVTQFGKPVTLSCSQTLNHNVMYWYQQKSSQAPKLLFHYYDKDFNNEADTPDNFQSRRPNTSFCFLDIRSPGLGDTAMYLCATSRGLAGGYNEQFFGPGTRLTVL.